Included here is one T cell receptor beta chain sequence, with context. Plating of 200,000 CFSE-labeled responder cells was done together with 200,000 irradiated, violet-dye-labeled stimulator cells. Post-reaction sorting isolated proliferating CFSE-low CD3+CD4+ and CD3+CD8+ responders. The CDR3 extends over 20 amino acids. V lost 4 bases to trimming and J lost 3 bases, with 28 bases between them. The germline CDR1 and CDR2 sequences are WNHNN and SYGVQD (reference sequence). Data came from immunoSEQ multiplex PCR; TCRdb stores just in-frame clones and leaves some out. The sample contains under 20,000 clones, 38% of which appear only once. The data were taken from a study of graft-versus-host responses after intestinal transplantation. Study information: Recipients underwent multivisceral, liver-intestinal, or isolated intestinal transplants. After anti-thymocyte globulin induction, recipients took tacrolimus and steroids for approximately three years.

Broader study findings: Those patients showing graft-donor T cell macrochimerism displayed high graft-versus-host to host-versus-graft clonal ratios in allografts.

The TCR originated in a human patient who received an intestinal transplant. The sample consisted of alloreactive CD8+ T cells from a mixed lymphocyte reaction culture, taken before intestinal transplant. Described subset: CFSE-low proliferating T cells sorted from roughly six-day pre-transplant mixed lymphocyte reaction (GvH or HvG direction). This chain links TRBV10-1 with TRBJ2-1, with D possibly being TRBD2 (6 bases). CDR3 DNA: TGCGCCAGCAGTGGTCCTGGGGTGTACGGGAGCCCCGTTTTCTACAATGAGCAGTTCTTC. It encodes CASSGPGVYGSPVFYNEQFF.